This TCR beta chain was documented in a study of OX40 agonist ivuxolimab in advanced cancers. Study overall: Among those treated, three patients had partial responses, one with hepatocellular carcinoma and two with cutaneous melanoma.

TCRdb's table, derived via immunoSEQ multiplex PCR, lists solely in-frame clones and lacks some. The sample records about 58,000 clones, 86% being singletons. The V and J ends lost 5 bases and 4 bases, in that order; junction bases with no gene match: 3. Germline V CDR1 and CDR2: SGHTA, FQGTGA. CDR3 length: 13 residues. Whole-study findings and limits: Dose levels from 0.1 to 3.0 mg/kg saw CD4+ and CD8+ blood T cells expand clonally by week 6. Among the lowest levels of clonal expansion were found in partial responders at 0.1-3.0 mg/kg. Researchers report that CD8+ T cells had, on average, more expanded clones than CD4+.

In the case of this clone: The target antigen is unknown.

This material consisted of CD4+ or CD8+ T cells sorted from blood, taken in a trial of the OX40 agonist ivuxolimab. The J gene is TRBJ1-2, the V gene TRBV7-3, with 8 bases aligning to TRBD1. This TCR came from an adult with an advanced solid tumor such as melanoma, head and neck, liver or kidney cancer. CDR3 nucleotide sequence: TGTGCCAGCAGCCCTGACAGGGGCTATGGCTACACCTTC. It specifies CASSPDRGYGYTF. Filled out from reference TRBV7-3 and TRBJ1-2, the complete variable domain reads GAGVSQTPSNKVTEKGKYVELRCDPISGHTALYWYRQSLGQGPEFLIYFQGTGAADDSGLPNDRFFAVRPEGSVSTLKIQRTERGDSAVYLCASSPDRGYGYTFGSGTRLTVV.